This TCR beta chain was documented in a study of cytomegalovirus exposure and HLA in healthy donors. The CDR3 runs to 19 residues. Losses at the gene ends were 0 bases for V and 4 bases for J; bases not matched to a gene: 15. CDR1 is KGHSH, CDR2 LQKENI, per germline. Primers included in the PCR were 60 Vbeta and 13 Jbeta primers. The data were produced by immunoSEQ multiplex PCR, yet TCRdb's version contains in-frame clones alone and is incomplete. This sample has about 130,000 clones, with 70% to 85% found just once. This chain links TRBV18 with TRBJ1-1; 9 positions agree with TRBD1. The source of this sequence is a woman in her forties or fifties in good health and CMV-seronegative. The sample consisted of PBMCs. In nucleotides, the CDR3 is TGTGCCAGCTCACCACCCTCAATAGGCACAGGGGGCCGCGGCACTGAAGCTTTCTTT. Amino acids: CASSPPSIGTGGRGTEAFF.